These T cell receptor beta chains were read from a single sample in a study of CD8+ T cells in alopecia areata. Here immunoSEQ multiplex PCR was the method, and the copy in TCRdb shows in-frame clones only, minus some. The data show 100,000 to 150,000 clones, with about 47% seen just once and roughly a sixth held by the top ten. The source was CD8+ T cells sorted from blood, collected at week 0. The source of these receptors is a human donor with alopecia areata. CDR3s include the opening cysteine and the closing phenylalanine or tryptophan. The order of the fields is V gene, J gene, CDR3 length, CDR3 protein.

v_gene: TRBV25-1
j_gene: TRBJ1-2
len: 16
CDR3aa: CASSQTRDSRNYGYTF

v_gene: TRBV27
j_gene: TRBJ2-5
len: 17
CDR3aa: CASSSSRQGEYQETQYF

v_gene: TRBV11-2
j_gene: TRBJ2-7
len: 12
CDR3aa: CASSSTPYEQYF

v_gene: TRBV5-6
j_gene: TRBJ2-7
len: 13
CDR3aa: CASSLAVREGQYF

v_gene: TRBV13
j_gene: TRBJ2-3
len: 15
CDR3aa: CASSLLTGEADTQYF

v_gene: TRBV9
j_gene: TRBJ2-7
len: 13
CDR3aa: CASSVDGPYEQYF

v_gene: TRBV4-3
j_gene: TRBJ2-5
len: 16
CDR3aa: CASSHLLGGKQETQYF

v_gene: TRBV7-9
j_gene: TRBJ2-2
len: 13
CDR3aa: CAVQGRNTGELFF

v_gene: TRBV13
j_gene: TRBJ1-4
len: 13
CDR3aa: CASSLLGGEKLFF

v_gene: TRBV11-2
j_gene: TRBJ2-1
len: 17
CDR3aa: CASSLGPLAGAYNEQFF

v_gene: TRBV29-1
j_gene: TRBJ2-1
len: 16
CDR3aa: CSVEDPSLLAYNEQFF

v_gene: TRBV19
j_gene: TRBJ1-5
len: 14
CDR3aa: CASSIRAGGQPQHF

v_gene: TRBV30
j_gene: TRBJ2-6
len: 14
CDR3aa: CAWSVLAGANVLTF

v_gene: TRBV4-1
j_gene: TRBJ2-2
len: 16
CDR3aa: CASSQEGRGQNGELFF

v_gene: TRBV7-8
j_gene: TRBJ2-5
len: 13
CDR3aa: CASRETPVETQYF

v_gene: TRBV27
j_gene: TRBJ2-5
len: 13
CDR3aa: CASRLALDETQYF

v_gene: TRBV7-9
j_gene: TRBJ2-3
len: 12
CDR3aa: CASSLSGDTQYF

v_gene: TRBV6-1
j_gene: TRBJ1-1
len: 13
CDR3aa: CAGAFFQGTEAFF

v_gene: TRBV30
j_gene: TRBJ2-7
len: 14
CDR3aa: CAWSVETGSYEQYF

v_gene: TRBV30
j_gene: TRBJ2-1
len: 11
CDR3aa: CAWSRENEQFF

v_gene: TRBV4-2
j_gene: TRBJ2-2
len: 16
CDR3aa: CASKGTSGTNTGELFF

v_gene: TRBV2
j_gene: TRBJ2-1
len: 15
CDR3aa: CASSPQGAQDNEQFF

v_gene: TRBV7-8
j_gene: TRBJ1-5
len: 12
CDR3aa: CASRTDNQPQHF

v_gene: TRBV19
j_gene: TRBJ1-1
len: 14
CDR3aa: CASIPGGQNTEAFF

v_gene: TRBV7-8
j_gene: TRBJ2-2
len: 15
CDR3aa: CASSSGQSNTGELFF

v_gene: TRBV5-4
j_gene: TRBJ2-5
len: 11
CDR3aa: CASSFERVQYF

v_gene: TRBV7-9
j_gene: TRBJ2-7
len: 12
CDR3aa: CASRDGTYEQYF

v_gene: TRBV15
j_gene: TRBJ2-5
len: 14
CDR3aa: CATSSFGAQETQYF

v_gene: TRBV6-5
j_gene: TRBJ1-2
len: 13
CDR3aa: CASSYTGGDGYTF

v_gene: TRBV15
j_gene: TRBJ2-5
len: 15
CDR3aa: CATSLYRTGGKTQYF

v_gene: TRBV19
j_gene: TRBJ1-2
len: 14
CDR3aa: CASSMKVALDGYTF

v_gene: TRBV7-2
j_gene: TRBJ1-6
len: 14
CDR3aa: CASSLEVYNSPLHF

v_gene: TRBV4-3
j_gene: TRBJ2-7
len: 15
CDR3aa: CASSPSRGDSYEQYF

v_gene: TRBV9
j_gene: TRBJ2-7
len: 14
CDR3aa: CASSVTIGGAEQYF

v_gene: TRBV13
j_gene: TRBJ1-5
len: 13
CDR3aa: CASSFNLNQPQHF

v_gene: TRBV29-1
j_gene: TRBJ2-3
len: 15
CDR3aa: CSVLTGQHRTDTQYF

v_gene: TRBV29-1
j_gene: TRBJ2-1
len: 14
CDR3aa: CSVDGGSSYNEQFF

v_gene: TRBV11-2
j_gene: TRBJ2-7
len: 15
CDR3aa: CASSLRGGITYEQYF

v_gene: TRBV4-1
j_gene: TRBJ2-7
len: 17
CDR3aa: CASSPQVDSEIRYEQYF

v_gene: TRBV27
j_gene: TRBJ2-1
len: 13
CDR3aa: CASRLAGYNEQFF

v_gene: TRBV27
j_gene: TRBJ2-1
len: 11
CDR3aa: CASSLGWEQFF

v_gene: TRBV25-1
j_gene: TRBJ2-5
len: 15
CDR3aa: CASSESQGAGETQYF

v_gene: TRBV7-9
j_gene: TRBJ2-3
len: 13
CDR3aa: CASSLPPTDTQYF

v_gene: TRBV4-3
j_gene: TRBJ2-7
len: 15
CDR3aa: CASSQETGPSYEQYF

v_gene: TRBV30
j_gene: TRBJ1-5
len: 14
CDR3aa: CAWGSLYSNQPQHF

v_gene: TRBV4-3
j_gene: TRBJ2-6
len: 14
CDR3aa: CASNNRDGANVLTF

v_gene: TRBV6-5
j_gene: TRBJ2-1
len: 14
CDR3aa: CASKPGQGRLEQFF

v_gene: TRBV12-5
j_gene: TRBJ1-5
len: 14
CDR3aa: CASGSDTLNQPQHF